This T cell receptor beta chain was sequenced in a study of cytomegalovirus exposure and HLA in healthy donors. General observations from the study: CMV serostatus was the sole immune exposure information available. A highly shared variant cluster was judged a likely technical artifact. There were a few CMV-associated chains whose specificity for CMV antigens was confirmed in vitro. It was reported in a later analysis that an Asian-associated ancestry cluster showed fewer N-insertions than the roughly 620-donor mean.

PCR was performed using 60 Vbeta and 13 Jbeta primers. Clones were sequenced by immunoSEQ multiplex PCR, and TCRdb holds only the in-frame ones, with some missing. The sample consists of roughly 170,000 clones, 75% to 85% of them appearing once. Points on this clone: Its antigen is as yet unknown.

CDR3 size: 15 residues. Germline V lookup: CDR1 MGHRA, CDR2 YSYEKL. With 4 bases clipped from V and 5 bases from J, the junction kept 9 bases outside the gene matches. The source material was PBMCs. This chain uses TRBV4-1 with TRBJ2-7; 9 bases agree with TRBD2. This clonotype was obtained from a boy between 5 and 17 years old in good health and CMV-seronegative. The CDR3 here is CASSLGWLAGNEQYF. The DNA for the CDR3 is TGCGCCAGCAGCCTCGGGTGGCTAGCGGGAAACGAGCAGTACTTC.